Detailed here is one TCR beta chain. Its matching antigen is unknown. These data belong to a study of vaccination effects on CD4 cells after COVID-19. Study conclusions and caveats: Early timepoints after infection were absent, and convalescent patients were few in the study.

The V end was cut by 8 bases, the J end by 0 bases, with 11 bases between. Looked up from germline, CDR1 is MDHEN and CDR2 is SYDVKM. This CDR3 region has 14 residues. The data were produced by immunoSEQ multiplex PCR, yet TCRdb's version contains in-frame clones alone and is incomplete. The top ten hold approximately 16% of the sample, which has 50,000 to 60,000 clones, roughly 76% seen once. Expansion of antigen-specific CD4+ T cells with viral peptide pools was carried out by the ViraFEST assay before sequencing. At the end of over 8 days of culture, CD4+ T cells were isolated. Nobody among the vaccine recipients had prior SARS-CoV-2 infection (nucleocapsid antibodies were negative).

V and J are TRBV28 and TRBJ1-3; D gene ambiguous. This TCR was sampled from a human donor who received a COVID-19 vaccine. Here the sequenced sample was CD4+ T cells from PBMCs cultured with SARS-CoV-2 spike peptides, taken before COVID-19 vaccination. CDR3 loop: CASHDGSSGNTIYF. The CDR3, as DNA: TGTGCCAGCCACGACGGGAGCTCTGGAAACACCATATATTTT. The whole variable domain, remainder taken from reference TRBV28 and TRBJ1-3, is DVKVTQSSRYLVKRTGEKVFLECVQDMDHENMFWYRQDPGLGLRLIYFSYDVKMKEKGDIPEGYSVSREKKERFSLILESASTNQTSMYLCASHDGSSGNTIYFGEGSWLTVV.